The rows below give T cell receptor beta chains drawn from one sample of a study of a mutant IDH1 vaccine in newly diagnosed glioma. Measured with immunoSEQ multiplex PCR; TCRdb has only the in-frame clones, and not every one. The table shows about 34,000 clones, with around 90% occurring only once. Which antigens these TCRs recognize remains unknown. This material consisted of PBMCs, taken from a glioma patient whose treatment included an IDH1 peptide vaccine. These receptors came from a woman aged 40 to 50 with glioma. Both conserved end residues are part of each CDR3. Fields, in order: clone size, V gene, J gene, CDR3 protein. Clone sizes are given selectively: once, few, many, or a class where the clone is expanded.

few,TRBV4-3,TRBJ2-7,CASSQKFGFSEQYF
NA,TRBV7-9,TRBJ1-4,CASSFHRGLGEKLFF
NA,TRBV4-3,TRBJ2-5,CASSQGLARETQYF
NA,TRBV5-1,TRBJ2-1,CASSPWDRRLYNEQFF
NA,TRBV7-2,TRBJ2-3,CASSVSTDTQYF
once,TRBV6-5,TRBJ1-6,CARTGISYNSPLHF
NA,TRBV10-3,TRBJ1-3,CAIRASLGDGNTIYF
NA,TRBV2,TRBJ2-6,CASSQQGSSGANVLTF
NA,TRBV6-5,TRBJ1-6,CASSYSGQANSPLHF
once,TRBV21-1,TRBJ1-5,CASSITGAGFGDQPQHF
NA,TRBV6-6,TRBJ2-5,CASSPGRQGQETQYF
NA,TRBV2,TRBJ2-1,CASRESAYNEQFF
NA,TRBV27,TRBJ1-5,CASSPLTGGEEGQPQHF
NA,TRBV19,TRBJ2-5,CASSANRGETQYF
NA,TRBV4-2,TRBJ1-2,CASSPGSSHYGYTF
NA,TRBV6-5,TRBJ1-1,CASSFGRLNTEAFF
NA,TRBV5-4,TRBJ2-3,CASSLGFTDTQYF
NA,TRBV4-3,TRBJ2-2,CASSQGGVSGGTGELFF
NA,TRBV19,TRBJ2-5,CASSTSGTQREQYF
NA,TRBV6-5,TRBJ1-4,CASSPSLRPWKLFF
NA,TRBV5-1,TRBJ2-1,CASSFGGRARSNEQFF
NA,TRBV19,TRBJ2-7,CASSIARTASYEQYF
NA,TRBV5-1,TRBJ2-7,CASSAGTATYEQYF
NA,TRBV28,TRBJ1-4,CAVRTATNEKLFF
NA,TRBV30,TRBJ1-5,CAWSVDSNQPQHF
NA,TRBV6-1,TRBJ1-4,CASKKQGSTNEKLFF
once,TRBV5-1,TRBJ1-6,CASSRDSLEALHF
NA,TRBV6-5,TRBJ1-2,CASSTGTGGGYTF
NA,TRBV7-8,TRBJ1-5,CASSPRTGELFNQPQHF